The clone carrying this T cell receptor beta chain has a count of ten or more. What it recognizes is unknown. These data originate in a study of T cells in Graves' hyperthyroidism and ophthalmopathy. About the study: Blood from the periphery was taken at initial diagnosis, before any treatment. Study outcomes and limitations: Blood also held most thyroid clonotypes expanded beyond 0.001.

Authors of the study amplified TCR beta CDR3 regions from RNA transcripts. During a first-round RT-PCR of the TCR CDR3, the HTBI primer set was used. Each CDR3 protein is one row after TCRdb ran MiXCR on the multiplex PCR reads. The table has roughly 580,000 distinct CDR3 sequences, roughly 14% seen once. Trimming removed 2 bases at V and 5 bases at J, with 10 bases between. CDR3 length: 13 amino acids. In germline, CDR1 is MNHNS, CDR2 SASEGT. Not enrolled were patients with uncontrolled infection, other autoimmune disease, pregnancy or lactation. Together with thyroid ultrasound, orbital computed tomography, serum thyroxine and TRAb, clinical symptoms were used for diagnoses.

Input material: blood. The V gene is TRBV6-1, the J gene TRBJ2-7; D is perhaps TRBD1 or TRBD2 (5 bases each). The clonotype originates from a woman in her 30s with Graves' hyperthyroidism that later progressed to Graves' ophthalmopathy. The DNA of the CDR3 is TGTGCCAGCAGTGAAATTAGAGGGGACGAGCAGTACTTC. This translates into CASSEIRGDEQYF.